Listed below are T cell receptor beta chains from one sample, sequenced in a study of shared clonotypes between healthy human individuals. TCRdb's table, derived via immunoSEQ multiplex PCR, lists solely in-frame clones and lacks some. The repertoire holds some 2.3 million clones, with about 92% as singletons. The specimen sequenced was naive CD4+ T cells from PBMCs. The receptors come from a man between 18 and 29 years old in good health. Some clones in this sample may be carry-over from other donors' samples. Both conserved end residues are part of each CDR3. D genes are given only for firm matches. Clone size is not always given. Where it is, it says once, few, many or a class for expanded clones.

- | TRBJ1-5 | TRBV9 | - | CASSKTGLSNQPQHF | TGTGCCAGCAGCAAGACAGGACTAAGCAATCAGCCCCAGCATTTT
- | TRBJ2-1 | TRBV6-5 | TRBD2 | CASTAGLAGNEQFF | TGTGCCAGCACCGCGGGACTAGCGGGCAATGAGCAGTTCTTC
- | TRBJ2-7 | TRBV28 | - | CASTPSFAAAFSYEQYF | TGTGCCAGCACCCCTTCTTTTGCGGCAGCTTTCTCCTACGAGCAGTACTTC
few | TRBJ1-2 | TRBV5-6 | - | CASSLYQGSYGYTF | TGTGCCAGCAGCTTGTACCAGGGTAGCTATGGCTACACCTTC
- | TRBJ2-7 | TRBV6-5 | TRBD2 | CATRGLVEQYF | TGTGCCACTCGGGGACTAGTCGAGCAGTACTTC
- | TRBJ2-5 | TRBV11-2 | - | CASSPRIGLRQETQYF | TGTGCCAGCAGCCCCCGGATAGGGCTAAGACAAGAGACCCAGTACTTC
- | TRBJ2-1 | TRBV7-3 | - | CASSSDSLSYNEQFF | TGTGCCAGCAGCTCGGACTCGCTCTCCTACAATGAGCAGTTCTTC
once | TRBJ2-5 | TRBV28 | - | CASSLGGSQETQYF | TGTGCCAGCAGTTTGGGGGGCTCTCAAGAGACCCAGTACTTC
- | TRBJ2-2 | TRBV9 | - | CASSVQTAARFTGELFF | TGTGCCAGCAGCGTCCAGACAGCTGCACGTTTCACCGGGGAGCTGTTTTTT
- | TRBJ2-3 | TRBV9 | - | CASSVIAAPTDTQYF | TGTGCCAGCAGCGTAATCGCGGCGCCCACAGATACGCAGTATTTT